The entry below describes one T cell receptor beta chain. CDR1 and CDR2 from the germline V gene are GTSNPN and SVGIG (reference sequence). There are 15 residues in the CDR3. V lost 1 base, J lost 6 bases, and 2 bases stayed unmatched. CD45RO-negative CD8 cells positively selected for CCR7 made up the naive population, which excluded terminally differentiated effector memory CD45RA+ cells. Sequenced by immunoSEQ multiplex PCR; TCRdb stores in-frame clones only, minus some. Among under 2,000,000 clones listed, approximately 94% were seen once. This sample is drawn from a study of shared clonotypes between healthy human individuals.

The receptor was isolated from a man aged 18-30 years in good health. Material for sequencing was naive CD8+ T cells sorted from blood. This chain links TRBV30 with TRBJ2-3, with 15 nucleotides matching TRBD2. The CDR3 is CAWSAGTSGRDTQYF. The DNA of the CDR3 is TGTGCCTGGAGTGCCGGGACTAGCGGGAGGGATACGCAGTATTTT.